This TCR beta chain originates from a study of T cells after somatic rescue of genetic block. Some clones are missing from TCRdb's copy, which holds only in-frame ones; the method was immunoSEQ multiplex PCR. In the table there are 110,000 or so clones, 85% to 95% of which are singletons. This CDR3 is 15 amino acids long. The V gene's germline CDR1 is LGHNA and CDR2 YNFKEQ. The V end was cut by 3 bases, the J end by 3 bases, with 14 bases between. The sequenced sample was peripheral blood mononuclear cells (PBMCs). The receptor was derived from a woman aged 18-30 years. The rearrangement uses TRBV4-2 and TRBJ1-2; D gene unclear. CDR3 in amino acids: CASSHPQPGDYGYTF. The CDR3 region has the DNA TGTGCCAGCAGCCACCCACAACCGGGAGACTATGGCTACACCTTC.